This TCR beta chain was recovered during a study of T cell repertoires and Cas9 in healthy adults. Study background: Multi-effector potency, cytotoxicity and lineage were assessed in SpCas9-reactive CD4 and CD8 T cells. Study outcomes and limitations: SpCas9-reactive regulatory T cells reportedly mitigated SpCas9-reactive effector T cells in vitro.

CDR3 size: 13 residues. Germline V lookup: CDR1 SNHLY, CDR2 FYNNEI. V was cut by 8 bases and J by 5 bases, with 12 bases left in between. Sequencing was performed with immunoSEQ multiplex PCR; in TCRdb, only in-frame clones are kept and a portion is missing. The table shows about 22,000 clones, with just under 95% occurring only once. This clone has just one count. Its antigen is still unknown. The receptor's source is a human donor in good health. This rearrangement joins TRBV2 to TRBJ2-2; D not resolved. Sequenced material: CD4+ effector T cells (CD127+, CD25-, CD137-, CD154-) from PBMCs; culture status not recorded. The CDR3: CASGLKGTGELFF. For the CDR3, the DNA is TGTGCCAGCGGGCTGAAAGGAACCGGGGAGCTGTTTTTT.